A single TCR beta chain is shown here with its context. The data were taken from a study of control samples from healthy donors and cancer patients. With 3 bases clipped from V and 5 bases from J, the junction kept 14 bases outside the gene matches. The germline gives CDR1 SGHKS, CDR2 YYEKEE (reference sequence). There are 19 residues in the CDR3. Sequenced by immunoSEQ multiplex PCR; TCRdb stores in-frame clones only, minus some. The sample shows 120,000 or so clones, 85% to 95% of them seen only once. The source is a man older than 75 with head and neck cancer. This chain connects TRBV5-5 to TRBJ2-5; 15 nucleotides match TRBD2. Sequencing was carried out using PBMCs. The CDR3 bases are TGTGCCAGCAGCTCCCGGACTAGCGGGAGGGCGGCTATTATTGAGACCCAGTACTTC. It specifies CASSSRTSGRAAIIETQYF.